These 4 T cell receptor beta chains came from one sample sequenced in a study of patients and donors after allogeneic stem cell transplantation. TCRdb re-called the RT-PCR reads through MiXCR, storing one row per CDR3 protein. The profile shows 920,000 or so distinct CDR3 sequences, roughly 18% of them singletons. The sample taken for sequencing was blood, either unsorted or a sorted T cell fraction (not recorded which). The receptors were gathered from a human donor who was either an allogeneic HSCT recipient or a stem cell or donor lymphocyte infusion donor (not recorded which). It is not recorded whose cells these are; they may come from a transplant donor.

This clonotype was seen a few times. The chain employs TRBV29-1 and TRBJ2-7, with D uncertain. V lost 0 bases, J lost 0 bases, and 6 bases lay in between. CDR1 SQVTM and CDR2 ANQGSEA come from the germline V gene. The CDR3 runs to 13 residues. The CDR3 nucleotides are TGCAGCGTTGAAGATCGTACCTCCTACGAGCAGTACTTC. Amino acids: CSVEDRTSYEQYF.

A word on this clonotype: This may come from a read error, since a much larger clone is one base off. No DNA is shown, since the ends of the CDR3 on it are uncertain; the CDR3 is the one TCRdb lists. This chain uses TRBV29-1 with TRBJ2-3; no check of the table's D call, TRBD2, against the DNA was made. The CDR3 spans 14 amino acids, including both terminal residues. CDR1 and CDR2 (germline): SQVTM, ANQGSEA. CDR3 region: CSVVGSGSTDTQNF.

J is TRBJ1-2 and V is TRBV12-3 or TRBV12-4, with unresolved D. CDR3 length equals 15 residues. V dropped 4 bases and J dropped 3 bases, with 15 bases sitting between them. The CDR3 loop reads CASSSRIGWDYGYTF. The CDR3 nucleotides read TGTGCCAGCAGTTCTCGGATAGGGTGGGACTATGGCTACACCTTC.

The chain is built from TRBV18 and TRBJ2-2; 7 nucleotides match TRBD1. CDR1 and CDR2 (germline): KGHSH, LQKENI. There are 17 residues in the CDR3. Unmatched junction bases numbered 12, after V lost 3 bases and J lost 5 bases. The CDR3 DNA sequence: TGTGCCAGCTCACCTACCGTCCGGGACAGAATGACCGGGGAGCTGTTTTTT. Translated, it gives CASSPTVRDRMTGELFF.